This is a list of T cell receptor beta chains from one sample in a study of blood T cell repertoires in COVID-19. The protocol was immunoSEQ multiplex PCR, while the TCRdb copy is restricted to in-frame clones and leaves out a portion. The table includes about 190,000 clones, approximately 81% detected once. Specimen: peripheral blood. The receptor source for this set is a woman of 80 years or more with acute or convalescent COVID-19. The CDR3 runs from the conserved cysteine through the conserved F or W. D genes are given only for firm matches.

D gene,V gene,J gene,CDR3 length,CDR3 DNA,CDR3 protein
.,TRBV5-3,TRBJ1-5,14,TGTGCCAGAAGCGAAGTCTATAACAATCAGCCCCAGCATTTT,CARSEVYNNQPQHF
.,TRBV18,TRBJ1-2,13,TGTGCCAGCTCACCCCCGACTAGTTTTGGCTACACCTTC,CASSPPTSFGYTF
TRBD1,TRBV5-1,TRBJ2-7,14,TGCGCCAGCAGCCCGGGACAGGGCATTTACGAGCAGTACTTC,CASSPGQGIYEQYF
TRBD1,TRBV25-1,TRBJ2-1,11,TGTGCCAGCAGTGCAGGACAGGCTCGGTTCTTC,CASSAGQARFF
.,TRBV29-1,TRBJ1-4,13,TGCAGCGTTTTGGGACTGGGAAATGAAAAACTGTTTTTT,CSVLGLGNEKLFF
.,TRBV28,TRBJ2-7,11,TGTGCCAGCAGCACATTTTACGAGCAGTACTTC,CASSTFYEQYF
TRBD1,TRBV19,TRBJ2-7,14,TGTGCCAGTTCAGCTACGGGACAGTACTACGAGCAGTACTTC,CASSATGQYYEQYF
.,TRBV29-1,TRBJ2-5,13,TGCAGCGTTGTCCCTAACGGTAAAGAGACCCAGTACTTC,CSVVPNGKETQYF
.,TRBV6-6,TRBJ1-1,15,TGTGCCAGCAGTTCCCTGGGGGCAATGAACACTGAAGCTTTCTTT,CASSSLGAMNTEAFF
.,TRBV6-1,TRBJ1-4,15,TGTGCCAGCAGTGAAGAAGGACAGCCGTATGAAAAACTGTTTTTT,CASSEEGQPYEKLFF